This is a list of T cell receptor beta chains from one sample in a study of T cell responses to AZD1222 COVID-19 vaccine. Produced via immunoSEQ multiplex PCR; TCRdb's table is partial and in-frame only. Here the sample spans around 130,000 clones, 88% being singletons. This material consisted of peripheral blood, taken on day 0 of MenACWY control vaccination. These receptors were taken from an adult in good health. CDR3s include the opening cysteine and the closing phenylalanine or tryptophan. The D gene is left open where the match is weak. The size of a clone is reported for some rows only, either as once, few or many, or as a class for expanded clones.

d_gene	j_gene	abundance	v_gene	CDR3aa	CDR3nt
-	TRBJ2-1	-	TRBV9	CASSLDWNEQFF	TGTGCCAGCTCACTAGATTGGAATGAGCAGTTCTTC
-	TRBJ2-1	-	TRBV28	CASSFTVDNEQFF	TGTGCCAGCAGTTTCACAGTAGACAATGAGCAGTTCTTC
-	TRBJ1-2	-	TRBV11-2	CASSLVLGALKDGYTF	TGTGCCAGCAGCTTAGTTCTCGGGGCTCTCAAGGATGGCTACACCTTC
-	TRBJ1-5	-	TRBV7-3	CASSFSAGQPQHF	TGTGCCAGCAGCTTCTCCGCGGGTCAGCCCCAGCATTTT
-	TRBJ1-2	-	TRBV29-1	CSVHRTAALNYGYTF	TGCAGCGTACATCGGACAGCCGCCCTTAACTATGGCTACACCTTC
-	TRBJ1-1	few	TRBV3-1/TRBV3-2	CASSQDFRGTEAFF	TGTGCCAGCAGCCAAGATTTCAGGGGTACTGAAGCTTTCTTT
TRBD2	TRBJ2-1	-	TRBV19	CASSIGLAGALSRNNEQFF	TGTGCCAGTAGTATAGGACTAGCGGGAGCTTTAAGTCGTAACAATGAGCAGTTCTTC
-	TRBJ2-1	-	TRBV19	CASSILSPLDEQFF	TGTGCCAGTAGTATTCTTTCGCCTCTAGATGAGCAGTTCTTC
-	TRBJ1-6	-	TRBV2	CASSDSVGYNSPLHF	TGTGCCAGCAGTGACAGCGTTGGGTATAATTCACCCCTCCACTTT
TRBD1	TRBJ1-1	-	TRBV5-4	CASSFKGADTEAFF	TGTGCCAGCAGCTTCAAGGGGGCGGACACTGAAGCTTTCTTT
TRBD2	TRBJ2-7	-	TRBV4-1	CASSPGTQRRTSGGYEQYF	TGCGCCAGCAGCCCTGGGACACAGAGAAGGACTAGCGGGGGCTACGAGCAGTACTTC
-	TRBJ2-5	-	TRBV21-1	CARRWGTPQETQYF	TGTGCCAGAAGGTGGGGGACACCCCAAGAGACCCAGTACTTC
-	TRBJ1-2	-	TRBV28	CASTDVGGYGYTF	TGTGCCAGCACCGACGTGGGGGGCTATGGCTACACCTTC
-	TRBJ1-3	-	TRBV10-2	CASSEPGNTIYF	TGCGCCAGCAGTGAGCCAGGGAACACCATATATTTT
-	TRBJ1-5	-	TRBV2	CASSEWVSNQPQHF	TGTGCCAGCAGTGAGTGGGTGAGCAATCAGCCCCAGCATTTT
TRBD2	TRBJ2-3	-	TRBV10-3	CATSSGGRATDTQYF	TGTGCCACCAGCTCGGGCGGGAGGGCAACAGATACGCAGTATTTT
TRBD2	TRBJ2-6	once	TRBV7-3	CASSLTGLAGPSGANVLTF	TGTGCCAGCAGCTTAACGGGACTAGCGGGCCCCTCTGGGGCCAACGTCCTGACTTTC
TRBD1	TRBJ1-1	-	TRBV28	CASRPTGRNTEAFF	TGTGCCAGCAGGCCGACAGGGCGTAACACGGAAGCTTTCTTT
-	TRBJ1-2	-	TRBV6-5	CASSYSQPRRGGGYTF	TGTGCCAGCAGTTACTCCCAACCTCGCCGGGGCGGAGGCTACACCTTC
-	TRBJ2-2	-	TRBV6-5	CASTQPGAGELFF	TGTGCCAGCACCCAACCGGGGGCCGGGGAGCTGTTTTTT
TRBD2	TRBJ2-1	-	TRBV2	CASSAGLAGGIEQFF	TGTGCCAGCAGCGCGGGACTAGCGGGAGGGATTGAGCAGTTCTTC
TRBD1	TRBJ1-2	-	TRBV19	CASSPWDSANYGYTF	TGTGCCAGTAGTCCATGGGACAGCGCCAACTATGGCTACACCTTC
TRBD1	TRBJ1-5	once	TRBV28	CASSLGATGAKNNQPQHF	TGTGCCAGCAGTTTAGGGGCGACAGGGGCAAAAAACAATCAGCCCCAGCATTTT
TRBD2	TRBJ2-7	-	TRBV3-1/TRBV3-2	CASSQGPSGSYEQYF	TGTGCCAGCAGCCAAGGGCCTAGCGGGTCCTACGAGCAGTACTTC
-	TRBJ1-2	once	TRBV18	CASSPQGTFYGYTF	TGTGCCAGCTCACCTCAAGGGACGTTCTATGGCTACACCTTC
TRBD1	TRBJ1-5	-	TRBV10-2	CASGDEQGGAQHF	TGCGCCAGCGGGGACGAACAGGGGGGGGCCCAGCATTTT
TRBD1	TRBJ2-7	-	TRBV10-1	CASSEVRGQGLNEQYF	TGCGCCAGCAGTGAGGTCAGGGGACAGGGTCTGAACGAGCAGTACTTC
-	TRBJ1-5	-	TRBV28	CASRGGGSNQPQHF	TGTGCCAGCAGAGGGGGAGGGTCCAATCAGCCCCAGCATTTT
-	TRBJ1-1	once	TRBV19	CASKQGNTEAFF	TGTGCCAGTAAACAGGGGAACACTGAAGCTTTCTTT
TRBD2	TRBJ2-1	-	TRBV4-2	CASSGLDSYNEQFF	TGTGCCAGCAGCGGACTAGACTCCTACAATGAGCAGTTCTTC
TRBD1	TRBJ1-1	-	TRBV9	CASSVGDREGGAFF	TGTGCCAGCAGCGTAGGGGACAGGGAAGGCGGTGCTTTCTTT
-	TRBJ2-7	few	TRBV30	CAWTQRGPYEQYF	TGTGCCTGGACCCAACGGGGGCCCTACGAGCAGTACTTC